Presented here are 5 T cell receptor beta chains from one specimen sequenced in a study of cytomegalovirus exposure and HLA in healthy donors. 60 Vbeta and 13 Jbeta primers were used in PCR. Produced via immunoSEQ multiplex PCR; TCRdb's table is partial and in-frame only. The sample contains 200,000 to 250,000 clones, around 85% of which appear only once. The sample comprised PBMCs. These receptors originate from a human donor in good health.

This chain links TRBV11-2 with TRBJ2-7; 9 bases map to TRBD2. The CDR3 is 17 residues long. From germline, CDR1 is SGHAT and CDR2 FQNNGV. V trimming: 4 bases; J trimming: 3 bases; junction bases outside the gene matches: 13. Here the CDR3 reads CASSSLQLAGRRYEQYF. CDR3 DNA sequence: TGTGCCAGCAGCTCACTCCAGCTAGCGGGGCGACGCTACGAGCAGTACTTC. The full variable domain, with the rest looked up from reference TRBV11-2 and TRBJ2-7, is EAGVAQSPRYKIIEKRQSVAFWCNPISGHATLYWYQQILGQGPKLLIQFQNNGVVDDSQLPKDRFSAERLKGVDSTLKIQPAKLEDSAVYLCASSSLQLAGRRYEQYFGPGTRLTVT.

This clone showed up just a few times. V is TRBV27 and J is TRBJ1-5; 8 bases line up with TRBD1. CDR3 size: 16 residues. Trimming took 6 bases from V and 7 from J; bases not matched to a gene: 14. The germline gives CDR1 MNHEY, CDR2 SMNVEV (reference sequence). The CDR3 sequence is CASSENSQGVGQPQHF. The CDR3 DNA follows: TGTGCCAGCAGCGAAAATTCACAGGGGGTAGGACAGCCCCAGCATTTT.

The chain combines TRBV6-8 with TRBJ2-7; TRBD1 matches 7 bases. V trimming: 10 bases; J trimming: 1 base; junction bases outside the gene matches: 19. The CDR3 is 17 amino acids. Per the germline V gene, CDR1 is MNHGY and CDR2 is SAAAGT. CDR3 amino acids: CANPPSDGTVPSYEQYF. The CDR3 nucleotides read TGTGCCAACCCCCCCTCTGACGGGACAGTACCATCCTACGAGCAGTACTTC.

The J gene is TRBJ1-1, the V gene TRBV7-2, with D possibly TRBD1 on 6 matching bases. The CDR3 is made up of 15 amino acids. V lost 1 base and J lost 0, with 9 bases in between. Germline V lookup: CDR1 SGHTA, CDR2 FQGNSA. The CDR3 spells CASSLGDTLNTEAFF. Written as DNA, the CDR3 is TGTGCCAGCAGCTTAGGGGACACCTTGAACACTGAAGCTTTCTTT.

This chain's CDR3 is CASRPGLAGGVNIQYF. The CDR3 region has the DNA TGTGCCAGCAGACCCGGACTAGCGGGAGGTGTGAACATTCAGTACTTC. The J gene is TRBJ2-4, the V gene TRBV5-6, with 14 positions matching TRBD2. Trimming removed 5 bases from V and 7 bases from J; junction bases left unmatched: 8. Germline assignment: CDR1 SGHDT and CDR2 YYEEEE. The CDR3 totals 16 residues. The full variable domain, its missing parts supplied by reference TRBV5-6 and TRBJ2-4, is DAGVTQSPTHLIKTRGQQVTLRCSPKSGHDTVSWYQQALGQGPQFIFQYYEEEERQRGNFPDRFSGHQFPNYSSELNVNALLLGDSALYLCASRPGLAGGVNIQYFGAGTRLSVL.